Shown below are 14 T cell receptor beta chains from a single sample sequenced in a study of blood T cell repertoires in COVID-19. Clones were sequenced by immunoSEQ multiplex PCR, and TCRdb holds only the in-frame ones, with some missing. The sample lists a few hundred thousand clones; 65% to 90% were seen once. Specimen: PBMCs or T cells enriched from blood (not recorded which). These receptors all come from a woman aged 35 to 49 with acute COVID-19.

This chain connects TRBV4-1 to TRBJ2-3; 11 nucleotides line up with TRBD2. J lost 5 bases, V lost 0 bases, and 7 bases had no gene match. The CDR3 contains 17 residues. Germline lookup yields CDR1 MGHRA and CDR2 YSYEKL. The CDR3 loop is CASSQEGSGRARDTQYF. DNA for the CDR3: TGCGCCAGCAGCCAAGAAGGTAGCGGGAGGGCCAGAGATACGCAGTATTTT.

V usage is TRBV25-1 and J usage is TRBJ2-5, with D perhaps matching TRBD1 (5 bases). CDR1 is MGHDK and CDR2 is SYGVNS in the germline V gene. The CDR3 has 14 amino acids. V was clipped by 1 base and J by 5 bases, with 11 bases between them. The CDR3 DNA reads as TGTGCCAGCAGTGAATTAGCAGGGATGGAGACCCAGTACTTC. Residues: CASSELAGMETQYF.

J is TRBJ2-1 and V is TRBV29-1; D gene unclear. The CDR3 loop spans 13 amino acids. The V end lost 7 bases, the J end lost 9 bases, and 19 bases lay between the germline ends. Germline V gene sequence: CDR1 SQVTM, CDR2 ANQGSEA. CDR3 nucleotides: TGCAGCGCACCAGAGTTTGCTGGCGGTGAGCAGTTCTTC. Translated, it gives CSAPEFAGGEQFF.

The J gene is TRBJ2-1, the V gene TRBV30; 10 bases fit TRBD1. Germline assignment: CDR1 GTSNPN and CDR2 SVGIG (reference sequence). The CDR3 length is 15 residues. J lost 5 bases, V lost 0 bases, and 4 bases had no gene match. The CDR3 is CAWSVGDRGDNEQFF. DNA for the CDR3: TGTGCCTGGAGTGTTGGGGACAGGGGCGACAATGAGCAGTTCTTC.

This chain links TRBV6-5 with TRBJ1-4; D call uncertain. The V end lost 2 bases, the J end lost 0 bases, and 4 bases lay between the germline ends. CDR3 size: 14 residues. The germline gives CDR1 MNHEY, CDR2 SVGAGI. CDR3 bases: TGTGCCAGCAGTTACACAGCAACTAATGAAAAACTGTTTTTT. Translated: CASSYTATNEKLFF.

The chain couples TRBV13 to TRBJ1-2; 7 bases fit TRBD1. The CDR3 runs to 15 residues. Looked up from germline, CDR1 is PRHDT and CDR2 is FYEKMQ (reference sequence). V was clipped by 5 bases and J by 4 bases; unmatched bases: 10. Here the CDR3 reads CASSPPLGTAYGYTF. The CDR3 region has the DNA TGTGCCAGCAGCCCCCCTCTGGGGACAGCCTATGGCTACACCTTC.

This rearrangement joins TRBV7-9 to TRBJ2-7; no firm D call. The CDR3 has 15 amino acids. Germline loops: CDR1 SEHNR, CDR2 FQNEAQ (reference sequence). V lost 1 base, J lost 2 bases, and 12 bases lay in between. The CDR3 nucleotides are TGTGCCAGCAGCTTAGATGACTTGCCCACCTACGAGCAGTACTTC. Protein sequence: CASSLDDLPTYEQYF.

In this sample, this clone turned up a few times. The chain uses TRBV28 and TRBJ2-4; 10 bases are shared with TRBD1. The CDR3 runs 17 residues. Germline lookup yields CDR1 MDHEN and CDR2 SYDVKM. Trimming at V came to 5 bases and at J to 1 base, leaving 8 bases not matched to a gene. Here the CDR3 reads CASSLADRGPAKNIQYF. Written as DNA, the CDR3 is TGTGCCAGCAGTCTGGCTGACAGGGGGCCTGCCAAAAACATTCAGTACTTC.

The sample holds one count of this clone. The V and J genes are TRBV27 and TRBJ1-6; D is unclear. The CDR3 consists of 17 residues. Per germline, CDR1 MNHEY and CDR2 SMNVEV (reference sequence). The V end lost 2 bases, the J end lost 2 bases, and 13 bases lay between the germline ends. The CDR3 loop is CASSLAAGEPYNSPLHF. CDR3 DNA sequence: TGTGCCAGCAGTTTAGCTGCCGGGGAGCCCTATAATTCACCCCTCCACTTT.

This rearrangement joins TRBV5-1 to TRBJ2-2; 7 positions match TRBD1. The CDR3 consists of 15 residues. V lost 0 bases, J lost 5 bases, and 4 bases stayed unmatched. Germline CDR1 SGHRS, CDR2 YFSETQ. CDR3: CASSLGTGWTGELFF. The CDR3 nucleotides read TGCGCCAGCAGCTTGGGGACAGGATGGACCGGGGAGCTGTTTTTT.

There are a few counts of this clone. This sequence joins TRBV15 and TRBJ2-5; D uncertain. Germline CDR1 is LNHNV and CDR2 is YYDKDF (reference sequence). This CDR3 comprises 14 residues. V lost 0 bases, J lost 2 bases, and 7 bases lay in between. CDR3 in DNA: TGTGCCACCAGCAGAGAGCAGGTACAAGAGACCCAGTACTTC. It encodes CATSREQVQETQYF.

The chain links TRBV9 to TRBJ2-1, with 8 bases that match TRBD2. CDR3 length: 16 residues. Germline lookup yields CDR1 SGDLS and CDR2 YYNGEE. J was trimmed by 1 base and V by 0 bases; bases with no gene match: 3. The CDR3: CASSVDGRGSYNEQFF. CDR3 nucleotides: TGTGCCAGCAGCGTAGACGGGAGGGGATCCTACAATGAGCAGTTCTTC.

J is TRBJ2-7 and V is TRBV11-2, with D possibly matching TRBD2 (5 bases). The germline CDR1 and CDR2 sequences are SGHAT and FQNNGV. Trimming shortened V by 5 bases and J by 4 bases, and 9 bases separated the two germline ends. CDR3 size: 12 residues. The CDR3 protein is CASSARGYEQYF. The CDR3 DNA reads as TGTGCCAGCAGCGCCCGAGGGTACGAGCAGTACTTC.

The V gene is TRBV14, the J gene TRBJ2-5, with 10 bases matching TRBD2. V shed 1 base, J shed 1 base, and the junction held 3 bases outside the gene matches. Germline V gene data show CDR1 as SGHDN and CDR2 as FVKESK. The CDR3 has 16 amino acids. This CDR3 reads CASSQVSGRAQETQYF. The CDR3 DNA sequence: TGTGCCAGCAGCCAAGTAAGCGGGAGGGCCCAAGAGACCCAGTACTTC.